Included here is one TCR beta chain sequence, with context. The antigen is undetermined. The data were taken from a study of blood T cells in healthy people across ages. With a J-beta primer mix and a sample-barcoded 5' primer, a second PCR ran about 6 to 11 cycles. TCRdb passed the 5' RACE reads through MiXCR, listing each CDR3 protein once. The table shows 1.5 million to 1.8 million distinct CDR3 sequences, with 35% to 45% occurring only once. With 1 base removed from V and 0 bases from J, the gap between germline ends came to 16 bases. This CDR3 comprises 18 residues. Study-level findings and limits: In older individuals, TCR beta diversity per million T cells was lower, falling roughly linearly with age.

The rearrangement links TRBV12-3 or TRBV12-4 to TRBJ2-1; D call uncertain. The sequenced material came from blood. This clonotype was obtained from a young woman in good health. The CDR3 region is CASSLGGLRRSSYNEQFF. The DNA of the CDR3 is TGTGCCAGCAGTTTAGGAGGATTGCGGCGGAGCTCCTACAATGAGCAGTTCTTC.